This T cell receptor (beta chain) is from a study of Graves' ophthalmopathy and Graves' hyperthyroidism. Uncontrolled infections, pregnancy, lactation or other autoimmune diseases led to patient exclusion. RNA transcripts were the source from which TCR beta CDR3 regions were amplified. HTBI-primed RT-PCR formed the first round, and a multiplex PCR formed the second. Each CDR3 protein gets one entry after TCRdb re-called the multiplex PCR reads with MiXCR. This table has over a million distinct CDR3 sequences, about 36% appearing once. V was clipped by 4 bases and J by 6 bases, with 12 bases between them. This CDR3 spans 14 amino acids. Germline V lookup: CDR1 SNHLY, CDR2 FYNNEI.

This TCR came from an adult man with Graves' hyperthyroidism. The specimen sequenced was peripheral blood or thyroid tissue (not recorded which). The chain combines TRBV2 with TRBJ1-4; a possible D gene is TRBD1 (6 bases). Here the CDR3 reads CASSVGAGYEKLFF. Here the CDR3 DNA reads TGTGCCAGCAGTGTGGGGGCAGGGTATGAAAAACTGTTTTTT.